Detailed here is one T cell receptor (beta chain). In the authors' workflow: Estimation of nucleated cell counts relied on the amplification of reference gene primers. TCRdb keeps only in-frame clones here, not all; method: immunoSEQ multiplex PCR. V and J calls plus clone size are reproduced from that table; the DNA served to infer D and trimming. The sample lists about 170,000 clones; approximately 86% were seen once. This specimen belongs to a study of blood T cell repertoires in COVID-19. Study-level background: Samples came from the United States, Italy and Spain, spanning acute and convalescent COVID-19. In each case, the material was cDNA or gDNA derived from T cells, B-cell-depleted T cells, or PBMCs.

This receptor was obtained from a woman aged 50 to 65 with acute or convalescent COVID-19. The sequenced sample was peripheral blood.

The CDR3 DNA follows: TGTGCCAGCAGTTTTCCCGGGACAGGGAGCGGCTACACCTTC. It encodes CASSFPGTGSGYTF. The chain couples TRBV7-2 to TRBJ1-2, with 9 bases lining up with TRBD1. With 6 bases clipped from V and 8 bases from J, the junction kept 10 bases outside the gene matches. Germline V CDR1 and CDR2: SGHTA, FQGNSA. This CDR3 is 14 amino acids long.